The 8 T cell receptor beta chains presented below share a single source sample, sequenced in a study of OX40 agonist ivuxolimab in advanced cancers. Repertoires were generated with immunoSEQ multiplex PCR, while TCRdb's copy carries only in-frame clones and drops some. The profile covers 41,000 or so clones, with roughly 86% appearing a single time and approximately 3.7% taken by the ten largest. This sample comprised CD4+ or CD8+ T cells sorted from blood, obtained in a trial of the OX40 agonist ivuxolimab. The receptor source for this set is an adult with an advanced solid tumor such as melanoma, head and neck, liver or kidney cancer.

V and J are TRBV11-3 and TRBJ2-3; perhaps D is TRBD1 or TRBD2 (5 bases each). CDR1 SGHNT and CDR2 YENEEA come from the germline V gene. The V end was cut by 0 bases, the J end by 2 bases, with 18 bases between. The CDR3 runs 18 residues. The CDR3 here is CASSLEGDSGSSTDTQYF. Here the CDR3 DNA reads TGTGCCAGCAGCTTAGAGGGGGATAGTGGATCCTCCACAGATACGCAGTATTTT.

The table lists this clone with a count of one. This chain uses TRBV11-1 with TRBJ1-1; a possible D gene is TRBD1 (5 bases). The CDR3 has 14 amino acids. Trimming removed 2 bases at V and 2 bases at J, with 9 bases between. Germline V gene lookup returns CDR1 SGHAT and CDR2 FQDESV (reference sequence). In DNA form, the CDR3 reads TGTGCCAGCAGCTTAAGGGGATCCAACACTGAAGCTTTCTTT. Its protein is CASSLRGSNTEAFF. The full variable domain, its missing parts supplied by reference TRBV11-1 and TRBJ1-1, is EAEVAQSPRYKITEKSQAVAFWCDPISGHATLYWYRQILGQGPELLVQFQDESVVDDSQLPKDRFSAERLKGVDSTLKIQPAELGDSAMYLCASSLRGSNTEAFFGQGTRLTVV.

CDR3 sequence: CASSLGTGSSYNEQFF. The CDR3 DNA reads as TGTGCCAGCAGTTTAGGGACAGGGAGCTCCTACAATGAGCAGTTCTTC. The chain uses TRBV28 and TRBJ2-1, with 9 bases fitting TRBD1. The V segment lost 2 bases and the J segment 0 bases; nucleotides outside the gene matches: 2. The CDR3 is made up of 16 amino acids. Germline loops: CDR1 MDHEN, CDR2 SYDVKM.

The rearrangement joins TRBV6-1 to TRBJ2-1, with 13 bases lining up with TRBD2. V lost 2 bases to trimming and J lost 6 bases; unmatched junction nucleotides: 4. The length of the CDR3 is 16 residues. Germline V gene sequence: CDR1 MNHNS, CDR2 SASEGT. The CDR3 reads CASSETGTSGINEQFF. CDR3 nucleotides: TGTGCCAGCAGTGAAACGGGGACTAGCGGGATCAATGAGCAGTTCTTC.

V usage is TRBV28 and J usage is TRBJ1-2, with D unclear. Germline V lookup: CDR1 MDHEN, CDR2 SYDVKM. Trimming left V 3 bases short and J 1 base short, with 3 bases between. The CDR3 length is 12 residues. In nucleotides, the CDR3 is TGTGCCAGCAGTTTCTTTAACTATGGCTACACCTTC. Encoded protein: CASSFFNYGYTF.

The gene calls are TRBV12-5 and TRBJ2-7; TRBD2 might be the D (5 bases). This CDR3 has 13 amino acids. Between the trimmed V and J ends, which lost 7 bases and 1 base, there was a span of 11 bases. The germline gives CDR1 LGHNT, CDR2 FRNRAP. CDR3 coding DNA: TGTGCTAGTGTACGAGGGTTGTCCTACGAGCAGTACTTC. Translated: CASVRGLSYEQYF.

The gene calls are TRBV19 and TRBJ1-2, with 11 bases aligning to TRBD1. After removal of 3 bases from V and 9 bases from J, the junction contained 6 bases not matched to a gene. This CDR3 is 14 amino acids long. In germline, CDR1 is LNHDA, CDR2 SQIVND (reference sequence). CDR3 residues: CASSMTGQGDRYTF. DNA for the CDR3: TGTGCCAGTAGTATGACGGGACAGGGGGATCGCTACACCTTC.

This sequence joins TRBV7-9 and TRBJ2-1; D is perhaps TRBD1 or TRBD2 (5 bases each). This CDR3 is built from 15 residues. Per germline, CDR1 SEHNR and CDR2 FQNEAQ (reference sequence). The ends were cut back, 6 bases at V and 0 bases at J, with 12 bases in the middle. The DNA of the CDR3 is TGTGCCAGCAGTGGGGTGAGGGGCTCCTACAATGAGCAGTTCTTC. This gives the protein CASSGVRGSYNEQFF.